The source of this TCR beta chain is a study of human T cells and chemical hapten exposure (TCRdb year 2021). Describing the broader study: For sensitization, 2% DPC in acetone was applied to a roughly 2 cm by roughly 2 cm area of upper inner arm skin. Patients additionally received weekly therapeutic DPC doses to the scalp throughout the approximately 22-week study period. Patch tests used Finn chambers with 0.01% DPC on the upper back, scored after 6 days by International Contact Dermatitis Research Group standards. Blood was sampled from patients pre-sensitization (week 0) and at 2, 6 and about 24 weeks after DPC sensitization. Twenty-nine alopecia patients gave blood for TCR sequencing at one to four time points (pre-sensitization, 2, 6 and 24 weeks). Alopecia areata with under or over 50% scalp involvement, alopecia totalis and alopecia universalis were represented in the patient cohort, which was mostly female. Libraries were pooled for sequencing, and per-sample TCR yields varied mainly because of small differences in library volumes within the pool. In alopecia patients, the study followed how the peripheral blood TCR repertoire changed in vivo over primary and secondary sensitization to diphenylcyclopropenone (DPC), a hapten. Study-wide conclusions, independent of this receptor: Alopecia, a presumed autoimmune disease, was present in all patients, so the immune response of the patients might differ from that of healthy individuals. DPC sensitization did not change how many TCRs were above 1 in 1000 frequency, and no evidence was found of alterations in global repertoire structure. Expanded TCRs formed significantly more large CDR3 similarity clusters than pre-sensitization or healthy control sets, consistent with antigen-driven responses. After repeated subsampling, the strength of the expansion versus patch-test correlation and the threshold at which it became significant changed. A positive correlation was found between the number of PT1 expanded TCRs and patch test score, with significance reached at thresholds 8, 16 and 32 but not 4.

Receptor libraries were prepared by RACE. For sequencing, a NextSeq 500 was employed. Library preparation attached unique molecular identifiers to individual cDNA molecules for quantitative, reproducible TCR counting. Each blood RNA sample was used to sequence both TCR alpha and TCR beta chains. Per the source publication's procedure: Samples had a median of approximately 93,000 TCRs, with a range from roughly 23,224 to 750,000. V, J and CDR3 annotation of the TCR reads was carried out using the Decombinator software suite. For PS versus PT1 abundance plots, all samples were subsampled to the same number of TCRs (28,000). Expanded TCRs were defined as absent before sensitization and observed at least eight times at the 2-week time point. The public reads were quality trimmed at Q25 with fastp and then assembled into clones with MiXCR by TCRdb, keeping productive beta chains. CDR3 protein sequences are deduplicated, and each keeps its most common genes and DNA. What appears here as the V and J calls and clone size reflects TCRdb's work, not the paper's. The sample table lists about 70,000 distinct CDR3 sequences, roughly 9.8% of them with a count of one. The leading ten clones occupy approximately 4.7% of the sample.

A remark on this clonotype: The clone's antigen remains unknown. The sample holds no much larger clone one base away, and base qualities are not on file.

Read against the paper, the sample's time point label means: pre-sensitization, week 0. The treatment or condition label of this sample denotes: therapeutic diphenylcyclopropenone sensitization with weekly scalp DPC. Blood at each patch-test visit was drawn before the patch test was applied. Eligible patients were aged 18 to 70, diagnosed with alopecia, deemed suitable for DPC therapy, and excluded if pregnant. Total RNA was extracted from unfractionated whole blood that had been collected in Tempus Blood RNA tubes. The CDR3 measures 13 amino acids from cysteine to phenylalanine. Here the CDR3 DNA is all that survives: 39 bases in frame from base 1. Germline trimming amounts to 6 bases on V and 1 base on J, with 3 as the count of junction bases outside the gene matches. The germline V gene specifies MNHEY as CDR1 and SVGAGI as CDR2.

Sequencing used whole blood, obtained in connection with sensitization to the hapten diphenylcyclopropenone (DPC). The clonotype was recovered from a woman in her forties or fifties with alopecia areata. Some clones in this sample may be carry-over from other donors' samples. The chain was built from TRBV6-5 and TRBJ2-7, and TRBD2 matches 7 of the central bases. The DNA sequence follows: TGTGCCAGCAGCCAAGCGGGGTCCTACGAGCAGTACTTC. This yields the protein CASSQAGSYEQYF.